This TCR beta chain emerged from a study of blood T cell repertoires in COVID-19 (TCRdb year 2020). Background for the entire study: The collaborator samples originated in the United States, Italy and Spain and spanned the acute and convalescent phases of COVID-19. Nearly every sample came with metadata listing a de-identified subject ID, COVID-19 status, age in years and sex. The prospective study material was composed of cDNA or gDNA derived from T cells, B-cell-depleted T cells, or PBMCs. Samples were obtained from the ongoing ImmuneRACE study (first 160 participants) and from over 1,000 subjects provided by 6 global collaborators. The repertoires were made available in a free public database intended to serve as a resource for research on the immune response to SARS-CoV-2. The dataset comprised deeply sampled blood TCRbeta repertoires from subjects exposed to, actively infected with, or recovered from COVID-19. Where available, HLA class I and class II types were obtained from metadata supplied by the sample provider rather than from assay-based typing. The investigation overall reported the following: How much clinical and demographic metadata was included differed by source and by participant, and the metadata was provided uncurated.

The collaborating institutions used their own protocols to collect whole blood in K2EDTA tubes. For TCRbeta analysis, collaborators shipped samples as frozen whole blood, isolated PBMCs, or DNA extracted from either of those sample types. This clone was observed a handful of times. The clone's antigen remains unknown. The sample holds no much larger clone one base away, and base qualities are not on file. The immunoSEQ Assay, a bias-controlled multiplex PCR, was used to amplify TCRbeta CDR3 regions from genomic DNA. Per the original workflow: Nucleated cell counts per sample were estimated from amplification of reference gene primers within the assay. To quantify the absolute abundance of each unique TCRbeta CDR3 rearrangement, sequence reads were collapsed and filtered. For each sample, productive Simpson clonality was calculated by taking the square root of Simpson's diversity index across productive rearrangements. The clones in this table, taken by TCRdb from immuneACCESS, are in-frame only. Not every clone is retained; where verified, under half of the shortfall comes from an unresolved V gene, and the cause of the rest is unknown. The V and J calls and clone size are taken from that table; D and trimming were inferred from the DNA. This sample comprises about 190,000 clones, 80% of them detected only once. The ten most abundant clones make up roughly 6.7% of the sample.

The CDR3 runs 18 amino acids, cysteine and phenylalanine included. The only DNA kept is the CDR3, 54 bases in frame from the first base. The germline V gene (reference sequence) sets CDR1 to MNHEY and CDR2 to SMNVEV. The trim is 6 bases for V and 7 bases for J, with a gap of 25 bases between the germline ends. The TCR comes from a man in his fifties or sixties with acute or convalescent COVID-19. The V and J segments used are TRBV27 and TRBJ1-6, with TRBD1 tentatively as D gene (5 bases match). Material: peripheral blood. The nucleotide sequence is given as TGTGCCAGCAGACAAGGGGTGTTTCTTAGGGCAAGGAATTCACCCCTCCACTTT. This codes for CASRQGVFLRARNSPLHF.